These 17 T cell receptor beta chains were sequenced from one sample in a study of chemoradiotherapy in HPV16-positive cancers. The method was immunoSEQ multiplex PCR; TCRdb's version includes in-frame clones alone and lacks a portion of them. The table has 40,000 or so clones, more than 75% seen once. The sequencing used blood, collected from a patient who underwent chemoradiotherapy. Receptor source: a human donor with HPV-associated anogenital cancer.

The table lists this clone with a few counts. The genes are TRBV7-6 and TRBJ2-5; D gene unclear. Germline V gives CDR1 SGHVS, CDR2 FNYEAQ. CDR3 size: 16 residues. The germline V and J ends were trimmed by 2 bases and 2 bases, with 15 bases remaining between them. CDR3 amino acids: CASSLSVRLAQETQYF. For the CDR3, the DNA is TGTGCCAGCAGCTTAAGCGTCCGGTTAGCACAAGAGACCCAGTACTTC.

The chain has TRBV7-3 and TRBJ2-2; 14 bases match TRBD2. Germline CDR1 is SGHTA and CDR2 is FQGTGA. There are 19 residues in the CDR3. J lost 0 bases, V lost 4 bases, and 7 bases had no gene match. CDR3 region: CASSSAPGLAGANTGELFF. The CDR3 DNA reads TGTGCCAGCAGCTCCGCCCCGGGACTAGCGGGGGCGAACACCGGGGAGCTGTTTTTT.

The V gene is TRBV7-6, the J gene TRBJ1-2; D is perhaps TRBD1 (5 bases). Germline V gene sequence: CDR1 SGHVS, CDR2 FNYEAQ. The CDR3 loop spans 14 amino acids. Trimming removed 1 base at V and 5 bases at J, with 11 bases between. The CDR3 region is CASSLGGGGYGYTF. The CDR3 bases are TGTGCCAGCAGCTTAGGTGGGGGAGGTTATGGCTACACCTTC.

The chain links TRBV7-9 to TRBJ2-3; tentative D call: TRBD1 (5 bases). V lost 1 base, J lost 0 bases, and 11 bases lay in between. The CDR3 has 16 amino acids. Germline CDR1 is SEHNR and CDR2 is FQNEAQ (reference sequence). The CDR3 protein is CASSLEGWGSTDTQYF. CDR3 sequence (DNA): TGTGCCAGCAGCTTAGAGGGGTGGGGCAGCACAGATACGCAGTATTTT.

The CDR3 coding sequence is TGTGCCAGCAGTGGCCAGTATAATTCACCCCTCCACTTT. Amino acids: CASSGQYNSPLHF. The rearrangement joins TRBV2 to TRBJ1-6; D call uncertain. The germline CDR1 and CDR2 sequences are SNHLY and FYNNEI. The V end was cut by 4 bases, the J end by 4 bases, with 5 bases between. The CDR3 extends over 13 amino acids.

V is TRBV10-3 and J is TRBJ1-1; a weak D match, TRBD1 (6 bases). Germline lookup yields CDR1 ENHRY and CDR2 SYGVKD. V shed 6 bases and J shed 0 bases, with 14 bases lying between them. The CDR3 is 15 amino acids. The CDR3 loop is CAIRQDSTLNTEAFF. The CDR3 DNA reads as TGTGCCATCAGACAGGACAGTACTTTGAACACTGAAGCTTTCTTT.

About this clone: The junction departs from the called germline gene at one end, perhaps through a read error. The genes are TRBV27 and TRBJ1-2; maybe TRBD1 (6 bases). The CDR3 extends over 14 amino acids. From germline, CDR1 is MNHEY and CDR2 SMNVEV (reference sequence). The CDR3, as DNA: TGTGCCAGCAGTAACAGGGCTTCCGACTACGGCTACACCTTC. Residues: CASSNRASDYGYTF.

This clone was counted a few times. The chain joins TRBV2 to TRBJ2-2; D might be TRBD2 (6 bases). Germline lookup yields CDR1 SNHLY and CDR2 FYNNEI. This CDR3 comprises 16 residues. Deletions cut 8 bases from V and 4 bases from J, with 20 bases between. The DNA of the CDR3 is TGTGCCAGCGTACGTGGAGGGTCAATACGCACCGGGGAGCTGTTTTTT. The encoded protein is CASVRGGSIRTGELFF.

The chain employs TRBV2 and TRBJ1-4; maybe TRBD1 (5 bases). V was trimmed by 10 bases and J by 6 bases, leaving 18 bases between them. The CDR3 extends over 14 amino acids. Germline CDR1 and CDR2: SNHLY and FYNNEI. The CDR3 loop reads CATNRGGMDEKLFF. The CDR3 region has the DNA TGTGCCACCAACCGTGGGGGAATGGATGAAAAACTGTTTTTT.

V and J are TRBV29-1 and TRBJ1-2; TRBD1 aligns across 9 bases. The CDR3 has 19 amino acids. With 0 bases clipped from V and 8 bases from J, the junction kept 22 bases outside the gene matches. Germline loops: CDR1 SQVTM, CDR2 ANQGSEA. CDR3 bases: TGCAGCGTTGAAGATCAGGGGGTAGGGTGGGGACAGGGATGGTGGGGCTACACCTTC. Amino acid sequence: CSVEDQGVGWGQGWWGYTF.

This clone showed up just a few times. V usage is TRBV12-5 and J usage is TRBJ1-1, with D perhaps matching TRBD1 (5 bases). V gave up 2 bases and J gave up 6 bases, with 13 bases separating them. The length of the CDR3 is 14 residues. Germline V gene data show CDR1 as LGHNT and CDR2 as FRNRAP. In DNA, the CDR3 is TGTGCTAGTGGTTTGCACTCAACAGGCGCTGAAGCTTTCTTT. It yields the protein CASGLHSTGAEAFF.

The CDR3 DNA follows: TGTGCCAGCAGCCCCCTGGATCCGGGATCGCCCCTCCACTTT. Translating gives CASSPLDPGSPLHF. The rearrangement uses TRBV7-2 and TRBJ1-6, with D unclear. Per the germline V gene, CDR1 is SGHTA and CDR2 is FQGNSA. The CDR3 runs to 14 residues. V lost 5 bases and J 13 bases, leaving 18 bases between the germline ends.

The chain employs TRBV11-1 and TRBJ1-5, with D uncertain. V shed 1 base and J shed 7 bases, with 14 bases lying between them. The V gene's germline CDR1 is SGHAT and CDR2 FQDESV (reference sequence). The CDR3 runs to 15 residues. CDR3 protein: CASSLGPGGGQPQHF. DNA for the CDR3: TGTGCCAGCAGCTTAGGGCCGGGAGGAGGGCAGCCCCAGCATTTT.

The rearrangement joins TRBV25-1 to TRBJ1-5; tentatively, D is TRBD1 (5 bases). The CDR3 runs to 15 residues. Trimming left V 2 bases short and J 1 base short, with 9 bases between. CDR1 and CDR2 from the germline V gene are MGHDK and SYGVNS. The chain's CDR3 is CASSEGRGSNQPQHF. The CDR3 DNA is TGTGCCAGCAGTGAAGGGCGGGGGAGCAATCAGCCCCAGCATTTT.

Here the CDR3 reads CASSGGTSRFF. The CDR3 DNA is TGTGCCAGCAGCGGCGGGACTAGCCGATTCTTC. The chain has TRBV7-9 and TRBJ2-1; 9 nucleotides line up with TRBD2. The CDR3 is 11 residues long. Germline CDR1 SEHNR, CDR2 FQNEAQ (reference sequence). V trimming: 5 bases; J trimming: 16 bases; junction bases outside the gene matches: 6.

The rearrangement joins TRBV14 to TRBJ2-7; TRBD1 aligns across 8 bases. Looked up from germline, CDR1 is SGHDN and CDR2 is FVKESK. The trim removed 1 base at V and 7 bases at J, leaving 6 bases unmatched. The CDR3 length is 14 residues. The CDR3 DNA sequence: TGTGCCAGCAGCCAAGCGGGACAGGTGTGGGAGCAGTACTTC. Encoded protein: CASSQAGQVWEQYF. The full variable domain, its missing parts supplied by reference TRBV14 and TRBJ2-7, is EAGVTQFPSHSVIEKGQTVTLRCDPISGHDNLYWYRRVMGKEIKFLLHFVKESKQDESGMPNNRFLAERTGGTYSTLKVQPAELEDSGVYFCASSQAGQVWEQYFGPGTRLTVT.

This chain links TRBV28 with TRBJ1-2; D ambiguous. With 3 bases removed from V and 8 bases from J, the gap between germline ends came to 10 bases. The CDR3 is 12 residues long. The germline gives CDR1 MDHEN, CDR2 SYDVKM. CDR3 DNA sequence: TGTGCCAGCAGTTTTAGTTTAGGCGGCTACACCTTC. Residues: CASSFSLGGYTF.